This section outlines one T cell receptor (beta chain) sequence together with its context. This entry is derived from a study of blood T cell repertoires in COVID-19. For the study at large: COVID-19 samples collected from the United States, Italy and Spain covered acute and convalescent phases. Sources were T cells, B-cell-depleted T cells, or PBMCs; the material itself was cDNA or gDNA.

Deletions cut 3 bases from V and 4 bases from J, with 9 bases between. CDR1 is KGHSH, CDR2 LQKENI, per germline. There are 13 residues in the CDR3. As processed by the authors: Scientists estimated how many nucleated cells there were by amplifying reference gene primers. TCRdb keeps only in-frame clones here, not all; method: immunoSEQ multiplex PCR. V, J and clone size are those of that table, while D and trimming were read from the DNA. The sample includes 300,000 to 350,000 clones, roughly 87% of them seen just once. Enrolled during active infection, Seattle patients were then followed longitudinally.

The chain combines TRBV18 with TRBJ1-2, with unresolved D. Specimen: peripheral blood. This clonotype was sampled from a man aged 30 to 39 with COVID-19, enrolled during active disease. The CDR3 nucleotides read TGTGCCAGCTCACCGGGGAGGCCCTATGGCTACACCTTC. This encodes CASSPGRPYGYTF.